Shown below are 17 T cell receptor beta chains from a single sample sequenced in a study of T-cell memory formation after mild COVID-19. MiXCR, applied by TCRdb to the 5' RACE reads, yields one record per CDR3 protein. The sample lists a few hundred thousand distinct CDR3 sequences, around a quarter occurring once. The specimen was PBMCs or a T cell subset sorted from them (not recorded which). These receptors were obtained from an adult woman who had mild COVID-19 (a few samples of this study predate the infection). Cell type and time point are not known.

The J gene is TRBJ2-5, the V gene TRBV5-1, with a weak D call TRBD2 (5 bases). The germline V gene has CDR1 SGHRS and CDR2 YFSETQ. The CDR3 contains 12 residues. V dropped 5 bases and J dropped 5 bases, with 10 bases sitting between them. The CDR3 sequence is CASSGSGETQYF. CDR3 DNA: TGCGCCAGCAGTGGATCGGGGGAGACCCAGTACTTC.

This chain joins TRBV5-1 and TRBJ1-2, with TRBD1 identical over 11 bases. Per the germline V gene, CDR1 is SGHRS and CDR2 is YFSETQ. Trimming cost V 1 base and J 2 bases; bases outside gene matches: 7. This CDR3 contains 17 residues. In DNA form, the CDR3 reads TGCGCCAGCAGCTTGAAGCGGACAGGGGGCAAAAACTATGGCTACACCTTC. Its translation is CASSLKRTGGKNYGYTF.

This clonotype was seen a handful of times. This chain uses TRBV7-9 with TRBJ2-7, with TRBD2 matching over 7 bases. The CDR3 is made up of 15 amino acids. Trimming at V came to 4 bases and at J to 0 bases, leaving 6 bases not matched to a gene. In germline, CDR1 is SEHNR, CDR2 FQNEAQ (reference sequence). CDR3 coding DNA: TGTGCCAGCAGCTCGAGCGGGGTAAGCTCCTACGAGCAGTACTTC. Translation gives CASSSSGVSSYEQYF.

This clonotype was picked up many times. The chain is built from TRBV5-1 and TRBJ2-2; D is tentatively TRBD1 or TRBD2 (5 bases each). V was pared by 2 bases and J by 5 bases, with 13 bases between. CDR3 length: 15 amino acids. Per the germline V gene, CDR1 is SGHRS and CDR2 is YFSETQ. This CDR3 is CASSLQQAGTGELFF. The CDR3 nucleotides are TGCGCCAGCAGCTTACAACAGGCGGGTACCGGGGAGCTGTTTTTT.

This clonotype was seen only a few times. The chain couples TRBV6-2 or TRBV6-3 to TRBJ2-7; D gene ambiguous. The V and J ends lost 2 bases and 1 base respectively, with 12 bases between them. Germline V CDR1 and CDR2: MNHEY, SVGEGT. There are 15 residues in the CDR3. CDR3 in DNA: TGTGCCAGCAGTTACCCCCGGTCGAGTTCCTACGAGCAGTACTTC. It is translated as CASSYPRSSSYEQYF.

In its sample, this clonotype was seen a few times. The V call is TRBV20-1, the J call TRBJ2-3; unclear D gene. Germline V gene lookup returns CDR1 DFQATT and CDR2 SNEGSKA (reference sequence). The CDR3 length is 13 residues. V lost 3 bases, J lost 4 bases, and 11 bases lay in between. The DNA for the CDR3 is TGCAGTGCTAGGTTCCCGGCTCCAGATACGCAGTATTTT. This translates into CSARFPAPDTQYF.

J is TRBJ2-7 and V is TRBV20-1; 7 nucleotides line up with TRBD1. In germline, CDR1 is DFQATT, CDR2 SNEGSKA (reference sequence). CDR3 length: 15 residues. The V gene end was trimmed by 4 bases and the J gene end by 2 bases; junction bases not matched to a gene: 11. The CDR3 coding sequence is TGCAGTGCTACCGAAATCGGGACAGCCACCTACGAGCAGTACTTC. Its translation is CSATEIGTATYEQYF.

V usage is TRBV24-1 and J usage is TRBJ2-2; perhaps TRBD1 as D (5 bases). Between the trimmed V and J ends, which lost 0 bases and 4 bases, there was a span of 8 bases. This CDR3 has 15 residues. CDR1 is KGHDR and CDR2 is SFDVKD in the germline V gene. The CDR3 reads CATSDLGATTGELFF. DNA of the CDR3: TGTGCCACCAGTGATTTGGGGGCGACCACCGGGGAGCTGTTTTTT.

This clonotype was picked up a small number of times. The rearrangement uses TRBV5-1 and TRBJ2-7, with a possible D match to TRBD1 (6 bases). The V gene's germline CDR1 is SGHRS and CDR2 YFSETQ. V lost 4 bases and J 0 bases, leaving 11 bases between the germline ends. This CDR3 contains 14 residues. The CDR3, as DNA: TGCGCCAGCAGCCCGGACAGCTTCTCCTACGAGCAGTACTTC. This sequence encodes CASSPDSFSYEQYF. Variable domain in full (rest from reference TRBV5-1 and TRBJ2-7): KAGVTQTPRYLIKTRGQQVTLSCSPISGHRSVSWYQQTPGQGLQFLFEYFSETQRNKGNFPGRFSGRQFSNSRSEMNVSTLELGDSALYLCASSPDSFSYEQYFGPGTRLTVT.

This clonotype was found a few times. The rearrangement links TRBV15 to TRBJ2-5; D call uncertain. V was cut by 0 bases and J by 5 bases, with 4 bases left in between. CDR1 is LNHNV, CDR2 YYDKDF, per germline (reference sequence). The CDR3 loop spans 12 amino acids. The CDR3 region is CATSRDGETQYF. The CDR3 DNA reads TGTGCCACCAGCAGAGATGGGGAGACCCAGTACTTC.

This chain connects TRBV6-1 to TRBJ2-5; 8 bases line up with TRBD2. Germline assignment: CDR1 MNHNS and CDR2 SASEGT. CDR3 length equals 15 residues. V shed 2 bases, J shed 5 bases, and the junction held 7 bases outside the gene matches. This CDR3 reads CASSELAGHQETQYF. Here the CDR3 DNA reads TGTGCCAGCAGTGAATTAGCGGGGCATCAGGAGACCCAGTACTTC.

This clonotype was detected a few times. This sequence joins TRBV20-1 and TRBJ2-7; TRBD2 matches 8 bases. J lost 0 bases, V lost 8 bases, and 6 bases had no gene match. The CDR3 contains 13 residues. Germline V gene data show CDR1 as DFQATT and CDR2 as SNEGSKA (reference sequence). This CDR3 reads CSKGGGSSYEQYF. CDR3 nucleotide sequence: TGCAGTAAAGGCGGGGGGAGCTCCTACGAGCAGTACTTC.

The V and J genes are TRBV5-6 and TRBJ2-7; D call uncertain. The CDR3 contains 12 residues. Deletions cut 5 bases from V and 4 bases from J, with 10 bases between. Germline CDR1 is SGHDT and CDR2 is YYEEEE. In DNA, the CDR3 is TGTGCCAGCAGAACACAGAATTACGAGCAGTACTTC. Protein sequence: CASRTQNYEQYF. Drawing the rest from reference TRBV5-6 and TRBJ2-7, the complete variable domain is DAGVTQSPTHLIKTRGQQVTLRCSPKSGHDTVSWYQQALGQGPQFIFQYYEEEERQRGNFPDRFSGHQFPNYSSELNVNALLLGDSALYLCASRTQNYEQYFGPGTRLTVT.

Only a few counts were recorded for this clonotype. The rearrangement joins TRBV7-9 to TRBJ2-1; perhaps TRBD1 as D (6 bases). V shed 4 bases and J shed 6 bases, with 19 bases lying between them. Germline CDR1 reads SEHNR; CDR2 reads FQNEAQ (reference sequence). CDR3 length: 16 residues. CDR3 in amino acids: CASSSSGTNRINEQFF. The CDR3 DNA reads TGTGCCAGCAGCTCCTCCGGGACAAACAGGATCAATGAGCAGTTCTTC. Using reference TRBV7-9 and TRBJ2-1 for the parts outside the CDR3, the full variable domain is DTGVSQNPRHKITKRGQNVTFRCDPISEHNRLYWYRQTLGQGPEFLTYFQNEAQLEKSRLLSDRFSAERPKGSFSTLEIQRTEQGDSAMYLCASSSSGTNRINEQFFGPGTRLTVL.

The V call is TRBV13, the J call TRBJ2-1; D tentatively fits TRBD1 or TRBD2 (5 bases each). CDR3 length equals 15 residues. Deletions cut 1 base from V and 4 bases from J, with 11 bases between. Per the germline V gene, CDR1 is PRHDT and CDR2 is FYEKMQ (reference sequence). The CDR3 protein is CASSLEGSGYNEQFF. The CDR3 nucleotides are TGTGCCAGCAGCTTAGAGGGGTCGGGGTACAATGAGCAGTTCTTC.

V usage is TRBV18 and J usage is TRBJ1-1; D call uncertain. Trimming took off 7 bases at V and 0 bases at J, with 9 bases between the two ends. The CDR3 has 13 residues. Germline V gene sequence: CDR1 KGHSH, CDR2 LQKENI. The CDR3 sequence: CASLETMNTEAFF. The CDR3, as DNA: TGTGCCAGCTTAGAGACCATGAACACTGAAGCTTTCTTT.

The rearrangement uses TRBV7-2 and TRBJ1-2; D not certain. The CDR3 length is 12 residues. V was trimmed by 1 base and J by 8 bases, leaving 8 bases between them. Germline values: CDR1 SGHTA, CDR2 FQGNSA. In nucleotides, the CDR3 is TGTGCCAGCAGCTTAGGGTCGCGGGGCTACACCTTC. Protein: CASSLGSRGYTF.